This T cell receptor (beta chain) was captured in a study of Graves' ophthalmopathy and Graves' hyperthyroidism. Across the study: Peripheral blood sampling occurred at initial diagnosis, before any treatment.

This clonotype came up many times. Per germline, CDR1 SNHLY and CDR2 FYNNEI. Trimming shortened V by 5 bases and J by 4 bases, and 11 bases separated the two germline ends. The CDR3 covers 13 residues. Amplification targeted the TCR beta CDR3 regions, with RNA transcripts as the source material. The workflow started with a first-round RT-PCR run with HTBI primers and then moved on to a second-round multiplex PCR. TCRdb reanalysed the multiplex PCR reads using MiXCR and keeps one entry per CDR3 protein. This table has fewer than 600,000 distinct CDR3 sequences, about 15% appearing once. The chain uses TRBV2 and TRBJ1-2, with D unclear. Material for sequencing was blood. This TCR came from a woman aged 25-40 years with Graves' ophthalmopathy. This chain's CDR3 is CASSSGPPYGYTF. The CDR3 DNA sequence: TGTGCCAGCAGTTCCGGACCTCCCTATGGCTACACCTTC.